The 10 T cell receptor beta chains below all came from one sample that was sequenced in a study of neurological immune-mediated disorders (dated by TCRdb to between 2019 and 2020). Taken with the paper, the label for time point translates to: technical triplicate 1. The library came from 5' RACE. Sequencing took place on an Illumina HiSeq 2500. TCRdb reworked the public reads: Q25 trimming with fastp, MiXCR clone assembly, productive beta chains retained. Every entry covers one CDR3 protein and lists the most common genes and DNA from its rows. In all, the sample holds roughly 41,000 distinct CDR3 sequences, and around 10% of those were seen once. The ten largest clones add up to 3% to 5% of the sample. Sequenced: PBMCs. The receptor set was obtained from a man aged 60 to 69 with HTLV-1-associated myelopathy (HAM/TSP).

This clonotype showed up many times. V is TRBV6-1 and J is TRBJ2-3, with D maybe TRBD1 (6 bases). V lost 5 bases and J lost 2, with 8 bases in between. This CDR3 has 13 amino acids. CDR1 and CDR2 (germline): MNHNS, SASEGT. The CDR3 DNA reads as TGTGCCAGCAGTACAGGGTTCACAGATACGCAGTATTTT. Amino acids: CASSTGFTDTQYF.

This clonotype has a count of ten or more. The chain combines TRBV6-5 with TRBJ2-7; D uncertain. Trimming removed 10 bases from V and 4 bases from J, with 17 bases in between. CDR1 is MNHEY and CDR2 is SVGAGI in the germline V gene. The CDR3 contains 13 residues. The CDR3: CATRPPTSYEQYF. CDR3 nucleotides: TGTGCCACCAGACCGCCGACCTCTTACGAGCAGTACTTC.

This clonotype was seen ten or more times. J is TRBJ2-5 and V is TRBV3-1, with TRBD2 as a possible D gene (6 bases). The V gene lost 4 bases and the J gene lost 9 bases, with 12 bases spanning the gap. There are 12 residues in the CDR3. Per the germline V gene, CDR1 is LGHDT and CDR2 is YNNKEL (reference sequence). CDR3 amino acids: CASSPRGGAQYF. The DNA for the CDR3 is TGTGCCAGCAGCCCCCGCGGCGGGGCCCAGTACTTC.

This clonotype showed up many times. The junction does not match germline at one end; this may be a read error. The chain uses TRBV7-7 and TRBJ2-5; D is perhaps TRBD1 or TRBD2 (5 bases each). This CDR3 is 15 amino acids long. Looked up from germline, CDR1 is SSHAT and CDR2 is FNYEAQ (reference sequence). The DNA of the CDR3 is TGTGCTAGCAGCCCCGAGGGGCGGGCCCGGGAGACCCAGTACTTC. It specifies CASSPEGRARETQYF.

This clonotype was recorded at least ten times. This chain connects TRBV11-2 to TRBJ2-1; 13 nucleotides match TRBD2. This CDR3 is built from 15 residues. The J segment lost 9 bases and the V segment lost 6 bases, leaving 8 bases of the junction unmatched. Per the germline V gene, CDR1 is SGHAT and CDR2 is FQNNGV. The CDR3 sequence: CASRRTSGSIGEQFF. The CDR3 coding sequence is TGTGCCAGCAGAAGGACTAGCGGGAGTATCGGTGAGCAGTTCTTC.

In this sample, this clonotype turned up many times. The chain combines TRBV7-8 with TRBJ2-7; possibly TRBD2 for D (5 bases). This CDR3 spans 14 amino acids. V shed 1 base and J shed 3 bases, with 10 bases lying between them. In germline, CDR1 is SGHVS, CDR2 FQNEAQ. The CDR3 region is CASSLGSGYYEQYF. For the CDR3, the DNA is TGTGCCAGCAGCTTAGGGAGCGGCTACTACGAGCAGTACTTC. Variable domain in full (rest from reference TRBV7-8 and TRBJ2-7): GAGVSQSPRYKVAKRGQDVALRCDPISGHVSLFWYQQALGQGPEFLTYFQNEAQLDKSGLPSDRFFAERPEGSVSTLKIQRTQQEDSAVYLCASSLGSGYYEQYFGPGTRLTVT.

This clonotype is medium-sized by share. The junction shows a germline mismatch at one end, possibly a read error. V usage is TRBV20-1 and J usage is TRBJ2-7; 8 nucleotides match TRBD1. From germline, CDR1 is DFQATT and CDR2 SNEGSKA (reference sequence). The CDR3 has 12 amino acids. Here the CDR3 reads CSTRGQGYEQYF. The CDR3, as DNA: TGCAGTACTAGAGGACAGGGCTACGAGCAGTACTTC.

This clonotype came up many times. The rearrangement joins TRBV27 to TRBJ1-5; 7 nucleotides line up with TRBD1. Germline trimming cut 5 bases from V and 9 bases from J; bases unmatched to any gene: 4. Germline V gene data show CDR1 as MNHEY and CDR2 as SMNVEV (reference sequence). The CDR3 is 12 residues long. CDR3 residues: CASSQGGGPQHF. In DNA, the CDR3 is TGTGCCAGCAGTCAGGGGGGAGGGCCCCAGCATTTT.

At least ten counts were recorded for this clonotype. The chain couples TRBV20-1 to TRBJ2-7; D is perhaps TRBD2 (5 bases). Deletions cut 2 bases from V and 2 bases from J, with 16 bases between. Germline V lookup: CDR1 DFQATT, CDR2 SNEGSKA (reference sequence). The CDR3 consists of 15 residues. In DNA, the CDR3 is TGCAGTGCTAGACCCTCCTCGCGGGCAACCTACGAGCAGTACTTC. Translating it yields CSARPSSRATYEQYF.

There are many counts of this clonotype. The chain is built from TRBV20-1 and TRBJ2-7; D remains unclear. With 3 bases removed from V and 11 bases from J, the gap between germline ends came to 17 bases. The CDR3 sequence is 12 residues long. CDR1 DFQATT and CDR2 SNEGSKA come from the germline V gene (reference sequence). Written as DNA, the CDR3 is TGCAGTGCTAGTATAGGCCCGAACAATGAGTACTTC. This translates into CSASIGPNNEYF.